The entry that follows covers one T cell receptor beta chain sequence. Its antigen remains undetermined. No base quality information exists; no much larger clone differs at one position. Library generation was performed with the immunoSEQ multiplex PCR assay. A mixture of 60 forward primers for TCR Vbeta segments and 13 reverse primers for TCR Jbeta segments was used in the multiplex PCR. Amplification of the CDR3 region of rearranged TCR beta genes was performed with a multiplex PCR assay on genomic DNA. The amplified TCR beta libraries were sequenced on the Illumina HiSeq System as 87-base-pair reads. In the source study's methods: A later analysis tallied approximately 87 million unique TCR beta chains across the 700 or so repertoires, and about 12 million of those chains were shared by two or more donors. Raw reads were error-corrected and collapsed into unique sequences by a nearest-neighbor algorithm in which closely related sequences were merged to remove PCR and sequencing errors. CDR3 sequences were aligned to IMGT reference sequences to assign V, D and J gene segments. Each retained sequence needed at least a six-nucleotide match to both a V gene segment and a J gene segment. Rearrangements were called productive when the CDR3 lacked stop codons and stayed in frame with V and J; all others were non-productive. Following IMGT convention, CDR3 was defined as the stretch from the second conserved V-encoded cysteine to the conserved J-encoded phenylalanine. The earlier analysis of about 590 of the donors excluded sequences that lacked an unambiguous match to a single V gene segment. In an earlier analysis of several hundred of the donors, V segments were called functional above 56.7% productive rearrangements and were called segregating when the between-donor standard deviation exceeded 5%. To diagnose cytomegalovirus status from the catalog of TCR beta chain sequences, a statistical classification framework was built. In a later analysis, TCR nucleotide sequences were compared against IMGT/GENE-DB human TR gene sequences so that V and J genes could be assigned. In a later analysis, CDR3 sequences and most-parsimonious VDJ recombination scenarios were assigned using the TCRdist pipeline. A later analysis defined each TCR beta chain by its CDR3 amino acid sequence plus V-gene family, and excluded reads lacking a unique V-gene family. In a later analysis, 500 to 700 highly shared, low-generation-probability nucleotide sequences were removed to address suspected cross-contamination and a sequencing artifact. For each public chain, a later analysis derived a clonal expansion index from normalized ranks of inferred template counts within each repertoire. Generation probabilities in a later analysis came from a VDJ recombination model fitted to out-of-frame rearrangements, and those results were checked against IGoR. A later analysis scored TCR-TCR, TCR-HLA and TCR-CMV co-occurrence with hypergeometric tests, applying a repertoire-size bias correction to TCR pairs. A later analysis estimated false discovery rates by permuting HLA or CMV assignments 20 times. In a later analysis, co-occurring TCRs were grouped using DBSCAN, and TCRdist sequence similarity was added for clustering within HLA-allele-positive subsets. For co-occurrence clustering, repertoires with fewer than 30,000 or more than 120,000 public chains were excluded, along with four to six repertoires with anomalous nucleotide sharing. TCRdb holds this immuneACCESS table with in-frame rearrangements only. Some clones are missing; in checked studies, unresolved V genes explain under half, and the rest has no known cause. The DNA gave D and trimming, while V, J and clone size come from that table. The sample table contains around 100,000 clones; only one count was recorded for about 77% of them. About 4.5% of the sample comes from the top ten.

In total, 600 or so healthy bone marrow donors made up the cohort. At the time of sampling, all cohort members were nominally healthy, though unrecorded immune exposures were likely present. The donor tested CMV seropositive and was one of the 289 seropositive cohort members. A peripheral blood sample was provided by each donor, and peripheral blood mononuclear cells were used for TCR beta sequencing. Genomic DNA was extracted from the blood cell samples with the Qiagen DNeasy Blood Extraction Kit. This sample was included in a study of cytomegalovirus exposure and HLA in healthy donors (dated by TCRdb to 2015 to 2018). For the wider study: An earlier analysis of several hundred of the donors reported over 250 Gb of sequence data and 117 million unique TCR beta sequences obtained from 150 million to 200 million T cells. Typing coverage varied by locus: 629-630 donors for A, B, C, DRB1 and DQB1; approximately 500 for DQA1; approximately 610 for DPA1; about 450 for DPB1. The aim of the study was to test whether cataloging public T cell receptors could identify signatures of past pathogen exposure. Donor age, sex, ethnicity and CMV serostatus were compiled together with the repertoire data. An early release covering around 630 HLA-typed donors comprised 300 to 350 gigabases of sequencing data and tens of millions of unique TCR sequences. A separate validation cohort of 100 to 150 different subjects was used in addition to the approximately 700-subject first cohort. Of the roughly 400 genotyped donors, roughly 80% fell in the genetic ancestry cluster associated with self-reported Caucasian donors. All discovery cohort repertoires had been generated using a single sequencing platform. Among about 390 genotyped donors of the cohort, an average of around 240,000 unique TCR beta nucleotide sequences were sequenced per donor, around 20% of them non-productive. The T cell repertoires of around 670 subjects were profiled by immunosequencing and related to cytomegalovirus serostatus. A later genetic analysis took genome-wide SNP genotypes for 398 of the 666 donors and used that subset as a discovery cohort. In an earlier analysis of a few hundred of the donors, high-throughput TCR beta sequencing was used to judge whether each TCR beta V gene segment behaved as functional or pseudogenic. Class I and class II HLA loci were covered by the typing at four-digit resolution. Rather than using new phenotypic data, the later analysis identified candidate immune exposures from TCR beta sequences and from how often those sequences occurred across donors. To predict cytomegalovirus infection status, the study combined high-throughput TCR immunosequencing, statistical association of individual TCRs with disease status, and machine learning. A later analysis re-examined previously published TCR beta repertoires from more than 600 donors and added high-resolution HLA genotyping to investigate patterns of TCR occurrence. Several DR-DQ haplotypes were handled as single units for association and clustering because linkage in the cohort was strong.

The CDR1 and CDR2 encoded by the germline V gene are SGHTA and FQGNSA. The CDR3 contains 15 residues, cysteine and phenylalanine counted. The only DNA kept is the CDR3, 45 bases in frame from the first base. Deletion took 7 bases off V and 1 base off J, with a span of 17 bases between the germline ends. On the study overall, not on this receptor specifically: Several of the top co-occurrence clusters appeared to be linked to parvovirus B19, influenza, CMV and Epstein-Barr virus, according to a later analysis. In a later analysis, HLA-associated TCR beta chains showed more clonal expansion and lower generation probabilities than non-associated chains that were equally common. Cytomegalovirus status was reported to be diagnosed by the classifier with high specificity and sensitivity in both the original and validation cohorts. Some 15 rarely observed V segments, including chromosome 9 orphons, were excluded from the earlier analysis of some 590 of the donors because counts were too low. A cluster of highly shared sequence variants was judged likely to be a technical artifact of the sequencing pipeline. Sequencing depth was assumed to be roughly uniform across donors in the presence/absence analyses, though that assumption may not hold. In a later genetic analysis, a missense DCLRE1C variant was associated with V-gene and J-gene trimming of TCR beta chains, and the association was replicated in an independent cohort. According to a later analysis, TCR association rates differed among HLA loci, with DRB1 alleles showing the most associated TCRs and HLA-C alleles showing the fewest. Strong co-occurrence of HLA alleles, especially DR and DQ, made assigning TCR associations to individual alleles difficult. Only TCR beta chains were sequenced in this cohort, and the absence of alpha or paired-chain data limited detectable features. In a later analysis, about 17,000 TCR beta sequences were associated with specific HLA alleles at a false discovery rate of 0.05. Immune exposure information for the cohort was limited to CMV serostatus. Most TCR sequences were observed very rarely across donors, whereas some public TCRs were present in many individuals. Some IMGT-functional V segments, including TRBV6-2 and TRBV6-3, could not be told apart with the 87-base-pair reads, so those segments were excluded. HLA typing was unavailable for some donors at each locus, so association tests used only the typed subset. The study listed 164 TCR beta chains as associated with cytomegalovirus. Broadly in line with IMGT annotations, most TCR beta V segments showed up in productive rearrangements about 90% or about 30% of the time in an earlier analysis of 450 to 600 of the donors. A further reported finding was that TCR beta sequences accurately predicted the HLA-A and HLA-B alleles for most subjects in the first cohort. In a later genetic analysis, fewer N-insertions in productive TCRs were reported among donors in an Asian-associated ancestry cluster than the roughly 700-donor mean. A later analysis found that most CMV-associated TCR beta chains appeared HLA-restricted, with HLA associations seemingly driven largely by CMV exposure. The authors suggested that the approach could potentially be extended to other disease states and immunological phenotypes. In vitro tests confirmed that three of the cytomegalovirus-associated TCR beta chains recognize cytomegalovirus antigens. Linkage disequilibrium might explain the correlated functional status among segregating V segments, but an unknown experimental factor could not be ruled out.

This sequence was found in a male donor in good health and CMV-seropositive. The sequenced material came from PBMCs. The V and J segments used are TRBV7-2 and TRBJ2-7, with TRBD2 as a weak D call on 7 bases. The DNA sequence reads TGTGCCAGCACCCTTAGGGGGGGGGTTTCCTACGAGCAGTACTTC. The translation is CASTLRGGVSYEQYF.